This T cell receptor beta chain was recovered during a study of shared clonotypes between healthy human individuals. Study observations and caveats: Non-shared clonotypes displayed generation probabilities falling below those of clonotypes present in all four donors. The study's rarefaction showed incomplete sorted-subset sequencing despite large depth.

This clone was recorded once. Its antigen is as yet unknown. The study ran the assay at deep level. Splitting of each subset's genomic DNA was done evenly across several immunoSEQ plates. Only in-frame clones appear in the TCRdb table, and some are missing; sequencing was by immunoSEQ multiplex PCR. This repertoire shows some 79,000 clones, over 55% found once; its top ten account for roughly 56%. The ends were cut back, 3 bases at V and 6 bases at J, with 15 bases in the middle. The CDR3 extends over 15 amino acids. Germline V CDR1 and CDR2: MGHRA, YSYEKL. The sequence was obtained from a man aged 25 to 40 in good health. The chain employs TRBV4-1 and TRBJ1-5; possible D gene TRBD1, 5 bases. The sample consisted of memory CD8+ T cells sorted from blood. The sample's subset: CD45RO+ cells pooled with CCR7-negative TemRA cells. The CDR3 sequence is CASSQNQGVGQPQHF. CDR3 coding DNA: TGCGCCAGCAGCCAGAACCAGGGAGTAGGTCAGCCCCAGCATTTT.